This T cell receptor (beta chain) emerged from a study of tumor-infiltrating lymphocytes in primary liver carcinoma. Study information: The patient group consisted of men and women aged 30 to 69 years. General observations from the study: It was in tumors, not blood, that the top-250-clone fraction was significantly higher (p = 0.039). Tumor-blood pairs (like tumor-adjacent pairs) overlapped less than tumor region pairs did.

Extraction also yielded germline DNA, while blood RNA was obtained from unsorted whole blood. Among the patients, all had chronic HBV infection and none had been treated. The length of the CDR3 is 14 residues. Looked up from germline, CDR1 is SGHNT and CDR2 is YENEEA. With regard to this clonotype: Its antigen is unidentified. The junction shows a germline mismatch at one end, possibly a read error.

Synthesis of TCR beta cDNA was carried out from 500 ng total RNA with a constant-region primer. Modified slightly, ARM-PCR produced TCR beta libraries over three nested multiplex PCR rounds. A C-beta reverse primer was combined with TRBV1-TRBV30 forward primers in the first two PCR rounds, and each round had roughly 9 cycles. Each CDR3 protein gets one entry after TCRdb re-called the multiplex PCR reads with MiXCR. The sample has 300,000 to 400,000 distinct CDR3 sequences, 65% seen once. The chain is built from TRBV11-3 and TRBJ2-7; 12 bases fit TRBD2. The sequence was collected from a man in his forties with primary liver carcinoma and hepatitis B virus infection. The source material was peripheral blood. CDR3: CACSRGLAGSEQYF. The CDR3, as DNA: TGTGCCTGCAGTCGAGGACTAGCGGGGAGCGAGCAGTACTTC.